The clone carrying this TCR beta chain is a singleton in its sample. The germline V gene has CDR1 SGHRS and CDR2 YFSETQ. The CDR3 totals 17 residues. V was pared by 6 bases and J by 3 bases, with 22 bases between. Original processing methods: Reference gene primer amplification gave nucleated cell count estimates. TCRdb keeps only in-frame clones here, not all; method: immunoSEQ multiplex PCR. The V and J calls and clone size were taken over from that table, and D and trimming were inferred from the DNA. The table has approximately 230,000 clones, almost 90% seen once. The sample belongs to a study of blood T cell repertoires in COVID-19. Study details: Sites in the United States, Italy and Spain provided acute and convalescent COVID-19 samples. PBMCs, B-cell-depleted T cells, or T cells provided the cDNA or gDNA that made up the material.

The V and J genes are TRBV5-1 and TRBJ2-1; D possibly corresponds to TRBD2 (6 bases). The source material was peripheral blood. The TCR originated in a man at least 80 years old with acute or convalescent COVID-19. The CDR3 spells CASNGGNHLGDYNEQFF. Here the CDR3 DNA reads TGCGCCAGCAATGGGGGGAATCACCTAGGCGACTACAATGAGCAGTTCTTC.